The sequence of this TCR beta chain was determined in a study of OX40 agonist ivuxolimab in advanced cancers. This clone has more than one count but fewer than ten. Its antigen is not known. Any history of autoimmune disease or systemic immunosuppression disqualified patients. Clones were sequenced by immunoSEQ multiplex PCR, and TCRdb holds only the in-frame ones, with some missing. Of 70,000 or so clones detected, roughly nine tenths appear once; the ten largest clones hold about 0.29%. Whole-study results and caveats: Some nonresponders likewise displayed low normalized T-cell clonal expansion.

The specimen comprised CD4+ or CD8+ T cells sorted from blood, sampled in a trial of the OX40 agonist ivuxolimab. This TCR came from an adult with an advanced solid tumor such as melanoma, head and neck, liver or kidney cancer.

The CDR3: CASSLGVDRVEQYF. The CDR3, as DNA: TGCGCCAGCAGCTTGGGGGTGGACCGAGTCGAGCAGTACTTC. The chain carries TRBV5-1 and TRBJ2-7; no clear D. V dropped 0 bases and J dropped 6 bases, with 13 bases sitting between them. The CDR3 is 14 residues long. Germline V CDR1 and CDR2: SGHRS, YFSETQ.